The 32 T cell receptor beta chains reported below all come from one sample, sequenced in a study of OX40 agonist ivuxolimab in advanced cancers. Clones were read by immunoSEQ multiplex PCR, and TCRdb kept only the in-frame ones, dropping some. The sample consists of around 79,000 clones, roughly 90% of them appearing once. Sequenced here: CD4+ or CD8+ T cells sorted from blood, sampled in a trial of the OX40 agonist ivuxolimab. The receptors were gathered from an adult with an advanced solid tumor such as melanoma, head and neck, liver or kidney cancer.

The chain combines TRBV9 with TRBJ2-2; D may be TRBD2 (6 bases). CDR1 and CDR2 from the germline V gene are SGDLS and YYNGEE. This CDR3 has 15 residues. V gave up 3 bases and J gave up 4 bases, with 13 bases separating them. The CDR3 DNA sequence: TGTGCCAGCAGCGACTATGGGGGACTCACCGGGGAGCTGTTTTTT. Translating gives CASSDYGGLTGELFF.

This clone was observed a single time. The CDR3 is CASSLEISGSGNTIYF. The DNA of the CDR3 is TGTGCCAGCAGCTTAGAAATCTCAGGATCTGGAAACACCATATATTTT. The chain joins TRBV7-6 to TRBJ1-3, with D uncertain. V lost 1 base to trimming and J lost 1 base, with 11 bases between them. This CDR3 comprises 16 residues. Germline-derived CDR1 and CDR2 are SGHVS and FNYEAQ.

The V gene is TRBV18, the J gene TRBJ2-1; D gene unclear. With 5 bases removed from V and 0 bases from J, the gap between germline ends came to 8 bases. Germline CDR1 KGHSH, CDR2 LQKENI. The CDR3 has 14 residues. The CDR3: CASSSYSSYNEQFF. The CDR3 DNA is TGTGCCAGCTCATCGTACAGCTCCTACAATGAGCAGTTCTTC.

The chain joins TRBV29-1 to TRBJ1-2, with no clear D. CDR3 length: 11 residues. The germline V gene has CDR1 SQVTM and CDR2 ANQGSEA. Trimming left V 6 bases short and J 5 bases short, with 10 bases between. CDR3 DNA: TGCAGCGTCCCCCACTTATATGGCTACACCTTC. As protein: CSVPHLYGYTF.

The rearrangement uses TRBV27 and TRBJ2-1, with D possibly matching TRBD1 (6 bases). Trimming took off 2 bases at V and 3 bases at J, with 11 bases between the two ends. In germline, CDR1 is MNHEY, CDR2 SMNVEV (reference sequence). This CDR3 contains 15 residues. The CDR3 loop is CASSLNRALYNEQFF. CDR3 sequence (DNA): TGTGCCAGCAGTTTAAACAGGGCACTCTACAATGAGCAGTTCTTC.

The CDR3 DNA is TGTGCCAGCACCATGACAGGGTATGAGCAGTTCTTC. This codes for CASTMTGYEQFF. This sequence joins TRBV11-2 and TRBJ2-1; 7 bases match TRBD1. The CDR3 length is 12 residues. CDR1 and CDR2 from the germline V gene are SGHAT and FQNNGV. J gave up 8 bases and V 7 bases, and 5 bases lay outside the gene matches.

The chain employs TRBV27 and TRBJ2-7; a possible D gene is TRBD1 (6 bases). Trimming removed 3 bases from V and 6 bases from J, with 21 bases in between. Germline V gives CDR1 MNHEY, CDR2 SMNVEV (reference sequence). The CDR3 extends over 16 amino acids. In DNA, the CDR3 is TGTGCCAGCAGTTTTAGCCAAGGGGACAAACCGATCGAGCAGTACTTC. This encodes CASSFSQGDKPIEQYF.

The rearrangement links TRBV5-4 to TRBJ1-5; TRBD1 aligns across 7 bases. Losses at the gene ends were 2 bases for V and 6 bases for J; bases not matched to a gene: 17. CDR1 and CDR2 (germline): SGHNT, YYREEE (reference sequence). CDR3 size: 18 residues. CDR3: CASSFKTGPNSIGQPQHF. The CDR3, as DNA: TGTGCCAGCAGCTTCAAGACAGGGCCCAATTCGATTGGTCAGCCCCAGCATTTT.

This clone was detected once. V and J are TRBV5-5 and TRBJ2-1; 9 bases fit TRBD2. The V segment lost 4 bases and the J segment 0 bases; nucleotides outside the gene matches: 5. The V gene's germline CDR1 is SGHKS and CDR2 YYEKEE (reference sequence). The CDR3 is 16 residues long. The CDR3 DNA is TGTGCCAGCAGCCCGCGGGGGGGCCTCTCCTACAATGAGCAGTTCTTC. It codes for CASSPRGGLSYNEQFF. Full variable domain (rest looked up from reference TRBV5-5 and TRBJ2-1): DAGVTQSPTHLIKTRGQQVTLRCSPISGHKSVSWYQQVLGQGPQFIFQYYEKEERGRGNFPDRFSARQFPNYSSELNVNALLLGDSALYLCASSPRGGLSYNEQFFGPGTRLTVL.

The chain couples TRBV4-1 to TRBJ2-7; 9 nucleotides match TRBD1. V trimming: 3 bases; J trimming: 1 base; junction bases outside the gene matches: 7. Germline assignment: CDR1 MGHRA and CDR2 YSYEKL. The CDR3 length is 16 residues. The CDR3 DNA reads as TGCGCCAGCAGCCACTCTGGCGGGACAGGGTCCTACGAGCAGTACTTC. It yields the protein CASSHSGGTGSYEQYF.

The chain links TRBV7-9 to TRBJ2-6; D is possibly TRBD1 (6 bases). Germline CDR1 reads SEHNR; CDR2 reads FQNEAQ (reference sequence). Trimming took 7 bases from V and 0 from J, leaving 16 bases between them. The CDR3 is made up of 17 amino acids. CDR3 bases: TGTGCCAGCACCTTGAGGGGACACAACTCTGGGGCCAACGTCCTGACTTTC. It translates to CASTLRGHNSGANVLTF. The entire variable domain, with the rest obtained from reference TRBV7-9 and TRBJ2-6, is as follows: DTGVSQNPRHKITKRGQNVTFRCDPISEHNRLYWYRQTLGQGPEFLTYFQNEAQLEKSRLLSDRFSAERPKGSFSTLEIQRTEQGDSAMYLCASTLRGHNSGANVLTFGAGSRLTVL.

The CDR3 nucleotides read TGTGCCAGCAGCTTAGCGCGGGGGGGGACTGAAGCTTTCTTT. Translated, it gives CASSLARGGTEAFF. The chain has TRBV7-6 and TRBJ1-1; TRBD1 might be the D (5 bases). CDR3 length equals 14 residues. Trimming took off 0 bases at V and 5 bases at J, with 10 bases between the two ends. Per the germline V gene, CDR1 is SGHVS and CDR2 is FNYEAQ. The full variable domain, completed using reference TRBV7-6 and TRBJ1-1, is GAGVSQSPRYKVTKRGQDVALRCDPISGHVSLYWYRQALGQGPEFLTYFNYEAQQDKSGLPNDRFSAERPEGSISTLTIQRTEQRDSAMYRCASSLARGGTEAFFGQGTRLTVV.

The rearrangement uses TRBV10-3 and TRBJ2-3; 15 bases map to TRBD2. This CDR3 comprises 18 residues. Germline lookup yields CDR1 ENHRY and CDR2 SYGVKD. V shed 11 bases and J 0 bases; nucleotides not matched to a gene: 12. The CDR3 nucleotides are TGTGCCTCCCGAACCGGGACTAGCGGGGGGTTGAGCACAGATACGCAGTATTTT. This sequence encodes CASRTGTSGGLSTDTQYF.

The chain is built from TRBV27 and TRBJ1-1, with a tentative D call TRBD1 (6 bases). The CDR3 is made up of 15 amino acids. CDR1 is MNHEY and CDR2 is SMNVEV in the germline V gene (reference sequence). V shed 0 bases and J shed 4 bases, with 12 bases lying between them. The CDR3 spells CASSLSTGWVTEAFF. The CDR3 nucleotides read TGTGCCAGCAGTTTATCTACAGGGTGGGTCACTGAAGCTTTCTTT.

The V call is TRBV11-2, the J call TRBJ2-2, with D uncertain. The V gene lost 10 bases and the J gene lost 1 base, with 13 bases spanning the gap. The CDR3 loop spans 14 amino acids. Germline lookup yields CDR1 SGHAT and CDR2 FQNNGV. CDR3 loop: CATPGRQNTGELFF. The CDR3 bases are TGTGCCACTCCCGGCAGACAGAACACCGGGGAGCTGTTTTTT.

V gene TRBV5-6 combines with J gene TRBJ2-7; D is ambiguous. This CDR3 spans 13 amino acids. Between the trimmed V and J ends, which lost 0 bases and 3 bases, there was a span of 7 bases. The germline CDR1 and CDR2 sequences are SGHDT and YYEEEE. The CDR3 DNA sequence: TGTGCCAGCAGCTTGGCCTTACGCTACGAGCAGTACTTC. This translates into CASSLALRYEQYF.

The rearrangement joins TRBV7-9 to TRBJ2-7; maybe TRBD1 (6 bases). This CDR3 contains 13 residues. Germline V gene sequence: CDR1 SEHNR, CDR2 FQNEAQ (reference sequence). With 6 bases removed from V and 3 bases from J, the gap between germline ends came to 12 bases. The DNA for the CDR3 is TGTGCCAGCAGTTTAACAGGGAACTACGAGCAGTACTTC. Protein product: CASSLTGNYEQYF.

The chain links TRBV7-9 to TRBJ2-1; 8 positions agree with TRBD1. Germline V lookup: CDR1 SEHNR, CDR2 FQNEAQ (reference sequence). The CDR3 length is 15 residues. Germline trimming cut 6 bases from V and 0 bases from J; bases unmatched to any gene: 4. CDR3 bases: TGTGCCAGCAGACAGGGGGGCAGCTCCTACAATGAGCAGTTCTTC. It is translated as CASRQGGSSYNEQFF.

The chain is built from TRBV15 and TRBJ1-1, with a tentative D call TRBD1 (5 bases). This CDR3 is built from 15 residues. Trimming left V 0 bases short and J 4 bases short, with 12 bases between. Per germline, CDR1 LNHNV and CDR2 YYDKDF (reference sequence). This chain's CDR3 is CATSRDRGVSTEAFF. The CDR3 DNA follows: TGTGCCACCAGCAGAGATAGGGGTGTATCCACTGAAGCTTTCTTT. The full variable domain, rest sourced from reference TRBV15 and TRBJ1-1, is DAMVIQNPRYQVTQFGKPVTLSCSQTLNHNVMYWYQQKSSQAPKLLFHYYDKDFNNEADTPDNFQSRRPNTSFCFLDIRSPGLGDTAMYLCATSRDRGVSTEAFFGQGTRLTVV.

The J gene is TRBJ1-3, the V gene TRBV9; unclear D gene. The CDR3 runs 16 residues. V lost 0 bases and J lost 0, with 10 bases in between. Germline V CDR1 and CDR2: SGDLS, YYNGEE. In DNA, the CDR3 is TGTGCCAGCAGCGTAGGAGGCTATCGCTCTGGAAACACCATATATTTT. Translated: CASSVGGYRSGNTIYF.

The chain has TRBV7-2 and TRBJ2-7, with TRBD1 as a possible D gene (6 bases). V lost 1 base to trimming and J lost 1 base, with 11 bases between them. The CDR3 covers 15 residues. Per the germline V gene, CDR1 is SGHTA and CDR2 is FQGNSA. CDR3 DNA: TGTGCCAGCAGCTTAGTGGCAGGGGATTCCTACGAGCAGTACTTC. Translated, it gives CASSLVAGDSYEQYF.

J is TRBJ2-1 and V is TRBV7-9; D is perhaps TRBD1 (5 bases). The CDR3 contains 14 residues. Germline V gene sequence: CDR1 SEHNR, CDR2 FQNEAQ (reference sequence). Trimming took 6 bases from V and 2 from J, leaving 11 bases between them. The CDR3 region is CASRSTETYNEQFF. The CDR3 DNA reads as TGTGCCAGCAGGTCGACAGAAACCTACAATGAGCAGTTCTTC.

This chain uses TRBV6-5 with TRBJ2-1, with D possibly TRBD2 on 6 matching bases. The ends were cut back, 2 bases at V and 4 bases at J, with 12 bases in the middle. Germline CDR1 and CDR2: MNHEY and SVGAGI. CDR3 size: 15 residues. CDR3 protein: CASSYGGDLYNEQFF. CDR3 in DNA: TGTGCCAGCAGTTACGGCGGGGACCTGTACAATGAGCAGTTCTTC.

This sequence joins TRBV7-6 and TRBJ2-7; no clear D. CDR1 is SGHVS and CDR2 is FNYEAQ in the germline V gene. The CDR3 contains 13 residues. Trimming removed 3 bases from V and 0 bases from J, with 6 bases in between. The CDR3 loop is CASSFHSSYEQYF. In DNA, the CDR3 is TGTGCCAGCAGCTTTCACAGCTCCTACGAGCAGTACTTC.

This rearrangement joins TRBV4-1 to TRBJ1-2; D is ambiguous. V was pared by 0 bases and J by 2 bases, with 4 bases between. This CDR3 is 13 amino acids long. The germline CDR1 and CDR2 sequences are MGHRA and YSYEKL. The CDR3 here is CASSQDTNYGYTF. In DNA form, the CDR3 reads TGCGCCAGCAGCCAAGACACCAACTATGGCTACACCTTC.

This clone showed up just a few times. The chain carries TRBV9 and TRBJ2-1; D ambiguous. Germline CDR1 SGDLS, CDR2 YYNGEE. Trimming pared 2 bases from V and 3 bases from J, leaving 3 bases between. The CDR3 loop spans 12 amino acids. The CDR3 region has the DNA TGTGCCAGCAGCGTCGGCTACAATGAGCAGTTCTTC. Protein sequence: CASSVGYNEQFF.

This clone has only a few counts. The chain couples TRBV6-6 to TRBJ1-2; no clear D. Trimming stripped 5 bases from V and 7 bases from J, with 17 bases between. This CDR3 comprises 14 residues. Germline CDR1 is MNHNY and CDR2 is SVGAGI (reference sequence). The CDR3 region is CASSTDTLVSGYTF. The CDR3 coding sequence is TGTGCCAGCAGTACTGACACACTAGTCAGTGGCTACACCTTC.

The chain couples TRBV6-5 to TRBJ2-1; 7 bases agree with TRBD1. The CDR3 has 14 amino acids. After removal of 7 bases from V and 5 bases from J, the junction contained 8 bases not matched to a gene. Per the germline V gene, CDR1 is MNHEY and CDR2 is SVGAGI. CDR3 residues: CASTPGTVNNEQFF. CDR3 nucleotides: TGTGCCAGCACCCCCGGGACAGTAAACAATGAGCAGTTCTTC.

This clone was found once. Other nucleotide sequences from this sample produce the same CDR3. As DNA, the CDR3 is TGTGCCAGCAGCGCTTACGAGCAGTACTTC. As protein: CASSAYEQYF. The chain uses TRBV11-2 and TRBJ2-7; D gene unclear. The germline V and J ends were trimmed by 5 bases and 4 bases, with 3 bases remaining between them. The CDR3 loop spans 10 amino acids. In germline, CDR1 is SGHAT, CDR2 FQNNGV.

The chain links TRBV5-6 to TRBJ2-1; 11 nucleotides align to TRBD2. From germline, CDR1 is SGHDT and CDR2 YYEEEE. This CDR3 region has 15 residues. The junction had 8 bases not matched to a gene; V was cut back by 5 bases and J by 7 bases. CDR3 sequence reads: CASSWGTSGPNEQFF. In nucleotides, the CDR3 is TGTGCCAGCAGTTGGGGGACTAGCGGACCTAATGAGCAGTTCTTC.

The V call is TRBV27, the J call TRBJ2-1, with 7 bases lining up with TRBD2. The CDR3 runs 16 residues. Germline V gives CDR1 MNHEY, CDR2 SMNVEV (reference sequence). The V segment lost 6 bases and the J segment 4 bases; nucleotides outside the gene matches: 12. The CDR3 coding sequence is TGTGCCAGCAGCCACATAAGCGGGGCGGGATACAATGAGCAGTTCTTC. This translates into CASSHISGAGYNEQFF.

V usage is TRBV9 and J usage is TRBJ1-2; a weak D match, TRBD1 (6 bases). V was clipped by 3 bases and J by 4 bases, with 19 bases between them. This CDR3 is 16 amino acids long. Germline CDR1 reads SGDLS; CDR2 reads YYNGEE. The CDR3 sequence: CASSANRVSPSYGYTF. In DNA, the CDR3 is TGTGCCAGCAGCGCTAACAGGGTATCCCCTTCCTATGGCTACACCTTC.